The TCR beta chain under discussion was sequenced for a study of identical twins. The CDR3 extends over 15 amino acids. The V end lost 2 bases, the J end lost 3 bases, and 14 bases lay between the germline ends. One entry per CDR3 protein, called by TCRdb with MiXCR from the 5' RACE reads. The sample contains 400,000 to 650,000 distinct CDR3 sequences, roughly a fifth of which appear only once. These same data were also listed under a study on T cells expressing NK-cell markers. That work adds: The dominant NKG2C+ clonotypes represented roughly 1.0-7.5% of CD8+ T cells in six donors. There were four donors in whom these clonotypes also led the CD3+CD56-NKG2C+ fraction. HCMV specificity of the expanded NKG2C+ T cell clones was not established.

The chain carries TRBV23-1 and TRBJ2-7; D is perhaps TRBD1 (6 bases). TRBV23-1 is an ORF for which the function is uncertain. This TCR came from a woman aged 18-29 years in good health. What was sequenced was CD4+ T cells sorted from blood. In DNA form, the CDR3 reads TGCGCCAGCAGTCAACCTGACAGAGGGGGCTACGAGCAGTACTTC. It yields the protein CASSQPDRGGYEQYF.